This T cell receptor (beta chain) was identified in a study of T cell changes during pregnancy in multiple sclerosis. Worth noting for this clone: An end of the junction does not agree with germline; a read error may underlie this.

Looked up from germline, CDR1 is SSHAT and CDR2 is FNYEAQ (reference sequence). The length of the CDR3 is 16 residues. Here immunoSEQ multiplex PCR was the method, and the copy in TCRdb shows in-frame clones only, minus some. The table shows about 76,000 clones, with roughly 94% occurring only once. Sequencing used peripheral blood, obtained in the third trimester of pregnancy. V is TRBV7-7 and J is TRBJ2-2, with 12 positions matching TRBD2. This clonotype was sampled from a female donor with multiple sclerosis, enrolled in a pregnancy study. CDR3 bases: TGTGCTAGCAGGGAAACTAGCGGGGGGAACTCCGAGGAGCTGTTTTTT. Translated: CASRETSGGNSEELFF.